This TCR beta chain emerged from a study of regulatory T cells in long-lasting Graves disease. General observations from the study: Possibly, too few samples lowered accuracy.

Arm-PCR of CDR3 regions and iRepertoire HTBI primers were used to build TCR beta libraries. TCRdb reanalysed the multiplex PCR reads using MiXCR and keeps one entry per CDR3 protein. The table includes about 530,000 distinct CDR3 sequences, about 15% detected once. Documented time point: newly diagnosed GD, antithyroid drugs for less than 3 months. TCR sequences were obtained from RNA taken from PBMCs. The CDR3 has 14 amino acids. The V gene's germline CDR1 is SGDLS and CDR2 YYNGEE. V shed 1 base and J shed 1 base, with 9 bases lying between them. This clonotype was observed a handful of times. No antigen is known for it. In addition, the sample was reused for a study of T cells in Graves' hyperthyroidism and ophthalmopathy. As reported in that work: Stable disease denoted Graves' hyperthyroidism without ophthalmopathy progression within 18 months. Newly diagnosed hyperthyroidism, duration under 2 months, in patients aged 18 to 65.

This receptor was identified in a woman aged 40 to 65 with Graves disease. V and J are TRBV9 and TRBJ2-7; possible D gene TRBD1, 5 bases. This specimen was peripheral blood mononuclear cells (PBMCs), taken at new diagnosis, from a patient treated with antithyroid drugs. CDR3: CASSVKQESYEQYF. CDR3 bases: TGTGCCAGCAGCGTAAAACAGGAGTCCTACGAGCAGTACTTC. The whole variable domain, remainder taken from reference TRBV9 and TRBJ2-7, is DSGVTQTPKHLITATGQRVTLRCSPRSGDLSVYWYQQSLDQGLQFLIQYYNGEERAKGNILERFSAQQFPDLHSELNLSSLELGDSALYFCASSVKQESYEQYFGPGTRLTVT.